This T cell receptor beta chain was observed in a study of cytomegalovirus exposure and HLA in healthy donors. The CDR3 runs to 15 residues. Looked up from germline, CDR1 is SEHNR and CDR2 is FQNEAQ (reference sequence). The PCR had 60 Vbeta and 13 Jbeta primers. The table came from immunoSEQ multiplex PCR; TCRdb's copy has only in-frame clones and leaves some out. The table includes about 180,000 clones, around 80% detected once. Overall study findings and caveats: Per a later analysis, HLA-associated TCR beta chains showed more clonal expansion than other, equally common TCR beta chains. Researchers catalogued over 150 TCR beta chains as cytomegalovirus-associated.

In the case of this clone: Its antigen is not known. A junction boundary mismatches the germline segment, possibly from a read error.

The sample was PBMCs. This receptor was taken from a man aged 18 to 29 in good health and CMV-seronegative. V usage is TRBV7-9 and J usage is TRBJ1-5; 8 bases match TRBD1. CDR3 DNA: TGTTCCAGCAGCCCCGGACAGGGCCCGAATCAGCCCCAGCATTTT. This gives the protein CSSSPGQGPNQPQHF.